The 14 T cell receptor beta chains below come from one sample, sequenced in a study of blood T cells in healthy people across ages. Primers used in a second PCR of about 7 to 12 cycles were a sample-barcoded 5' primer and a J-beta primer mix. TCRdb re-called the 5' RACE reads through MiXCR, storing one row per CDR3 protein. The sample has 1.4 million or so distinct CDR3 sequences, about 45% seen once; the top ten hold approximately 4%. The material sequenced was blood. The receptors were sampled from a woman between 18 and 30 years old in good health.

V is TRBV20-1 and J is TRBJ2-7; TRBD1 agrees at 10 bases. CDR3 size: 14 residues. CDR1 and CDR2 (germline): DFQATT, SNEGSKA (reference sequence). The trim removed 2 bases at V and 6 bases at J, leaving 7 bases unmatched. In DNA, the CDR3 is TGCAGTGCTAGACGGGACAGGGGAATCGGCGAGCAGTACTTC. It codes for CSARRDRGIGEQYF.

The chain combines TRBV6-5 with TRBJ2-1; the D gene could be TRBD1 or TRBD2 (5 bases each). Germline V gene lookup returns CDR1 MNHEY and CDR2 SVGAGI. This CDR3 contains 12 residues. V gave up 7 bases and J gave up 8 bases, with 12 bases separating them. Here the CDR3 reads CASISRGDEQFF. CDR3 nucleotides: TGTGCCAGCATTTCGAGGGGAGATGAGCAGTTCTTC.

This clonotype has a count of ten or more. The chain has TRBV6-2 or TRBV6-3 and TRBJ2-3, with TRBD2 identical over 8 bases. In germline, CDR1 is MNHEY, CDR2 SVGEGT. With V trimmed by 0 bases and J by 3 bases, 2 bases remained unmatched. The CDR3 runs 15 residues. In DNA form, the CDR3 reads TGTGCCAGCAGTTACTCGAGCGGGAGTACAGATACGCAGTATTTT. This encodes CASSYSSGSTDTQYF.

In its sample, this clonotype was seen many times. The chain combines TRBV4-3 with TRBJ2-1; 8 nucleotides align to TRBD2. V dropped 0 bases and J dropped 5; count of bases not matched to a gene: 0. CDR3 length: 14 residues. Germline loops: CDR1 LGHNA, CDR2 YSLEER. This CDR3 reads CASSQETSDNEQFF. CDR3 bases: TGCGCCAGCAGCCAAGAGACTAGCGACAATGAGCAGTTCTTC.

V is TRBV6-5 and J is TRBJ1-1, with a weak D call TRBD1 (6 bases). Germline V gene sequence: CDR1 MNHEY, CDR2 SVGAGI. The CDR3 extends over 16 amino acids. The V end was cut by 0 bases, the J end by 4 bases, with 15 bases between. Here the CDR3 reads CASSYSGEGVATEAFF. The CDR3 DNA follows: TGTGCCAGCAGTTACTCGGGGGAGGGGGTGGCCACTGAAGCTTTCTTT.

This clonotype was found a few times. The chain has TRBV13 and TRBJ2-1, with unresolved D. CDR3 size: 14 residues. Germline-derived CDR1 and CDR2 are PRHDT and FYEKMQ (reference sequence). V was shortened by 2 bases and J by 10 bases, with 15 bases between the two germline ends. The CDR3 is CASSLFGARREQFF. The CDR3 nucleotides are TGTGCCAGCAGCTTATTTGGTGCGCGGAGAGAGCAGTTCTTC. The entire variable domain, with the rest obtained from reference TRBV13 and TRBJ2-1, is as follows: AAGVIQSPRHLIKEKRETATLKCYPIPRHDTVYWYQQGPGQDPQFLISFYEKMQSDKGSIPDRFSAQQFSDYHSELNMSSLELGDSALYFCASSLFGARREQFFGPGTRLTVL.

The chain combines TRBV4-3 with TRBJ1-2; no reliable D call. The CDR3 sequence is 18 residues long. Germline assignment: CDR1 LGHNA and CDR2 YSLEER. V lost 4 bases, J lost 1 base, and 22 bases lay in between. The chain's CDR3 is CASSPSWALGPYNYGYTF. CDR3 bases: TGCGCCAGCAGCCCGTCGTGGGCCCTCGGCCCTTATAACTATGGCTACACCTTC.

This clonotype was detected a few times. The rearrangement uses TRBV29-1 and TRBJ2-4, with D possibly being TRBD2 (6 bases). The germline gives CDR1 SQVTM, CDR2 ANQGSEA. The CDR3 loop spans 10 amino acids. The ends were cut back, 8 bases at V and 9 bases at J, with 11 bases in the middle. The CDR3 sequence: CSRRGLIQYF. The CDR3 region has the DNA TGCAGCCGGCGGGGTCTCATTCAGTACTTC.

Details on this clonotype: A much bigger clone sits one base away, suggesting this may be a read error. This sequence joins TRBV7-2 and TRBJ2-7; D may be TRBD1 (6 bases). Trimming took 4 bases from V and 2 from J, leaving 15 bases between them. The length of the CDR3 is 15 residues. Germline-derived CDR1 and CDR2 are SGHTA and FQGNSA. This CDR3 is CASSSDSTGPYEQYF. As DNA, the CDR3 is TGTGCCAGCAGCTCAGACTCGACAGGTCCCTACGAGCAGTACTTC.

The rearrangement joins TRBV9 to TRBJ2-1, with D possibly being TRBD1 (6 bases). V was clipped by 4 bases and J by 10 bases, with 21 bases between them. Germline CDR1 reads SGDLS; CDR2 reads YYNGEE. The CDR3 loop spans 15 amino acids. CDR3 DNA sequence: TGTGCCAGCAGCCAGGGGTCCAATCCACAAAAAGAGCAGTTCTTC. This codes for CASSQGSNPQKEQFF.

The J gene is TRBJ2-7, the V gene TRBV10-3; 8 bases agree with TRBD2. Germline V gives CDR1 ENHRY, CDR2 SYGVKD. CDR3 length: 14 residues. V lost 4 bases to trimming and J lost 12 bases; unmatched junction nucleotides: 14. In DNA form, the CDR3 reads TGTGCCATCAGTGTTAGCGGGACCCCGGAGACCCGGTACTTC. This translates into CAISVSGTPETRYF.

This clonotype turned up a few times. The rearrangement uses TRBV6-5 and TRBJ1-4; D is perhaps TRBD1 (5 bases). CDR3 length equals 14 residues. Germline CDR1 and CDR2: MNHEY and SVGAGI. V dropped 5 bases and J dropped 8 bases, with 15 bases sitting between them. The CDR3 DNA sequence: TGTGCCAGCAGTCTGACAAGGGGACGGGAAAAACTGTTTTTT. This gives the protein CASSLTRGREKLFF.

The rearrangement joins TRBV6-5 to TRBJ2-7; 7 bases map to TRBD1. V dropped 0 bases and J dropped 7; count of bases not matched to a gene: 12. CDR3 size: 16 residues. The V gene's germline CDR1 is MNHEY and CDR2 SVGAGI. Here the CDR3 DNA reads TGTGCCAGCAGTTACTCGGCGCCGACAGGGAAGGCAGAGCAGTACTTC. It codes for CASSYSAPTGKAEQYF.

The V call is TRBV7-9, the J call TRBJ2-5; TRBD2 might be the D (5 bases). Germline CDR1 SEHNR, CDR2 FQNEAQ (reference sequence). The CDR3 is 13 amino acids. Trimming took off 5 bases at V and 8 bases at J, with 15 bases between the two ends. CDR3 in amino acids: CASSPEGRGTQYF. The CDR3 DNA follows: TGTGCCAGCAGCCCCGAGGGAAGAGGTACCCAGTACTTC. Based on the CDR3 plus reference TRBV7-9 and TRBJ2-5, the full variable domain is DTGVSQNPRHKITKRGQNVTFRCDPISEHNRLYWYRQTLGQGPEFLTYFQNEAQLEKSRLLSDRFSAERPKGSFSTLEIQRTEQGDSAMYLCASSPEGRGTQYFGPGTRLLVL.